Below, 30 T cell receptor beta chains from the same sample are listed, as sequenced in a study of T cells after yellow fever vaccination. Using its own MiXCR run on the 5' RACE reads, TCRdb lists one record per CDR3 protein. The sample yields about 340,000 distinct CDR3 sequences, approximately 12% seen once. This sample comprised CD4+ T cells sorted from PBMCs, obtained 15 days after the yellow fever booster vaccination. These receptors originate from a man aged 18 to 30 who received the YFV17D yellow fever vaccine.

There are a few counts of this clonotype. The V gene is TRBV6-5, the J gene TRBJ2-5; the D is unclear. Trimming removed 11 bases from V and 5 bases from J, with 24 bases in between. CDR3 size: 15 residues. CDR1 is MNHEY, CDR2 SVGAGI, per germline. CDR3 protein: CAFTPPRSGRETQYF. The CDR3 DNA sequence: TGTGCCTTCACCCCCCCTCGATCTGGCCGGGAGACCCAGTACTTC.

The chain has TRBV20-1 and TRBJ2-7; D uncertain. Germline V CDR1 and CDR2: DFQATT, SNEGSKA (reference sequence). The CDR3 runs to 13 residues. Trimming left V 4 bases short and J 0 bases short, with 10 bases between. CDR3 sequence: CSATATHSYEQYF. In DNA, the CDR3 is TGCAGTGCTACAGCGACCCACTCCTACGAGCAGTACTTC.

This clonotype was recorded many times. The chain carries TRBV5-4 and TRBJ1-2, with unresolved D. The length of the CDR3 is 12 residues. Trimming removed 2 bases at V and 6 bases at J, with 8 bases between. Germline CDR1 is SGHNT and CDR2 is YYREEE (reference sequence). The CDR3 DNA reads TGTGCCAGCAGCTTTGCGTACGATGGCTACACCTTC. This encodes CASSFAYDGYTF.

The CDR3 sequence is CSITGEDNEKLFF. DNA for the CDR3: TGCAGTATTACAGGGGAGGATAATGAAAAACTGTTTTTT. The chain links TRBV20-1 to TRBJ1-4; 7 bases are shared with TRBD1. V lost 8 bases, J lost 4 bases, and 7 bases stayed unmatched. Germline assignment: CDR1 DFQATT and CDR2 SNEGSKA (reference sequence). There are 13 residues in the CDR3.

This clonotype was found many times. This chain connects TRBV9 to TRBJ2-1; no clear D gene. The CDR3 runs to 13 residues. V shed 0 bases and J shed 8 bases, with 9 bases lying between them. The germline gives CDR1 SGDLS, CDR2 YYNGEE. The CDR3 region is CASSVAPADEQFF. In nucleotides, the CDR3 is TGTGCCAGCAGCGTAGCTCCCGCCGATGAGCAGTTCTTC.

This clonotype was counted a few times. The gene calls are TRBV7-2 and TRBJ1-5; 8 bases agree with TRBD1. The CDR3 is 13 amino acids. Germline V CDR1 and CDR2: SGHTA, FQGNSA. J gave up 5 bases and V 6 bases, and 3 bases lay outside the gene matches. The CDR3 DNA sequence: TGTGCCAGCAGTCGGGACAGGTATCAGCCCCAGCATTTT. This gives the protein CASSRDRYQPQHF. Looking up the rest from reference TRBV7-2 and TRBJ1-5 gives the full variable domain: GAGVSQSPSNKVTEKGKDVELRCDPISGHTALYWYRQSLGQGLEFLIYFQGNSAPDKSGLPSDRFSAERTGGSVSTLTIQRTQQEDSAVYLCASSRDRYQPQHFGDGTRLSIL.

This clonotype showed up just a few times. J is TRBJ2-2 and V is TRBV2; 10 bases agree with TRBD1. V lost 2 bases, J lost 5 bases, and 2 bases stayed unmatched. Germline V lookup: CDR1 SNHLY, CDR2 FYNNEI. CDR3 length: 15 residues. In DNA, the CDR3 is TGTGCCAGCAGTGAATGGGGACAGGGGACCGGGGAGCTGTTTTTT. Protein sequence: CASSEWGQGTGELFF.

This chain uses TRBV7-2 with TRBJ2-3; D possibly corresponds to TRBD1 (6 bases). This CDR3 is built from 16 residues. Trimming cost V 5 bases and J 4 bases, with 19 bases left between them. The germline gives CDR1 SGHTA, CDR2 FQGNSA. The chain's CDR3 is CASSPSRGPPSDTQYF. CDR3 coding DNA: TGTGCCAGCAGCCCCAGCAGGGGACCACCGTCAGATACGCAGTATTTT.

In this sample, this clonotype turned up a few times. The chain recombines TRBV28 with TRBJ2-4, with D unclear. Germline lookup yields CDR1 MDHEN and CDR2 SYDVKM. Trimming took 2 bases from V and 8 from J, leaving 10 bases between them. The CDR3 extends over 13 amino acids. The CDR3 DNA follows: TGTGCCAGCAGTTTAGGCAGCGTTGACATTCAGTACTTC. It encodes CASSLGSVDIQYF. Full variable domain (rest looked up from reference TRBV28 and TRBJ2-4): DVKVTQSSRYLVKRTGEKVFLECVQDMDHENMFWYRQDPGLGLRLIYFSYDVKMKEKGDIPEGYSVSREKKERFSLILESASTNQTSMYLCASSLGSVDIQYFGAGTRLSVL.

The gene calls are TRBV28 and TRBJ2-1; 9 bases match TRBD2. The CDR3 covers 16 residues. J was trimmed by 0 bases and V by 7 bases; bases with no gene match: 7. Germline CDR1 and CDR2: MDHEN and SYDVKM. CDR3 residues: CASIEAGGRSYNEQFF. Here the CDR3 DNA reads TGTGCCAGCATTGAGGCGGGGGGGCGCTCCTACAATGAGCAGTTCTTC.

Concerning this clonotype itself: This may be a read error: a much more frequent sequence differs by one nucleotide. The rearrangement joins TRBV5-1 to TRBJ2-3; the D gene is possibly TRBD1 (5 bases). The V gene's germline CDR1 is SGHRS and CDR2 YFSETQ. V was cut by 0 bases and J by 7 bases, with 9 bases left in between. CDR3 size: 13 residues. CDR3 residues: CASSLEGSNTQYF. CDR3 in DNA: TGCGCCAGCAGCTTGGAGGGGTCAAATACGCAGTATTTT.

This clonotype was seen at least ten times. DNA for the CDR3: TGTGCCAGCAGCTTAGAACGCAATGAGCAGTTCTTC. It codes for CASSLERNEQFF. The chain is built from TRBV11-2 and TRBJ2-1; no reliable D call. Germline V gene lookup returns CDR1 SGHAT and CDR2 FQNNGV. CDR3 length: 12 amino acids. Trimming took 0 bases from V and 6 from J, leaving 3 bases between them.

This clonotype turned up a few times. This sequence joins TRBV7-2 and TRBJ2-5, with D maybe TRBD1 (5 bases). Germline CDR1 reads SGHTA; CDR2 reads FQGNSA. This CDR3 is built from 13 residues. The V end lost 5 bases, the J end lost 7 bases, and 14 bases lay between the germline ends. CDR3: CASSDGPQGTQYF. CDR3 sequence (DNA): TGTGCCAGCAGCGACGGACCCCAGGGGACCCAGTACTTC.

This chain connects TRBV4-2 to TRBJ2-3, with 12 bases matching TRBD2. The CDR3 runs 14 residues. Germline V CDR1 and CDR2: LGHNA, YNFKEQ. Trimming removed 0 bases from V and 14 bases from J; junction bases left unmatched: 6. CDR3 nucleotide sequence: TGTGCCAGCAGCCAAGATTCATTGGGACTAGCGGGGTATTTT. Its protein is CASSQDSLGLAGYF.

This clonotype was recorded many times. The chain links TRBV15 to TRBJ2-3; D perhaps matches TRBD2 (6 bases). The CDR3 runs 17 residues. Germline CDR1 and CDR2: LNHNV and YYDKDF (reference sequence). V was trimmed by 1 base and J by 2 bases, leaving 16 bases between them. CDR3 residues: CATSRGSPGDPTDTQYF. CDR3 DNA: TGTGCCACCAGCAGAGGGTCACCGGGGGACCCCACAGATACGCAGTATTTT.

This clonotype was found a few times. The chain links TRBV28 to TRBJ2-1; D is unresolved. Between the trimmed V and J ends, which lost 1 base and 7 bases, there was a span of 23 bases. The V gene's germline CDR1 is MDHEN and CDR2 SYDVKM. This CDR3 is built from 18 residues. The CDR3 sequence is CASSLFHAWTDQRNEQFF. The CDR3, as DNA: TGTGCCAGCAGTTTATTTCATGCATGGACCGACCAGAGAAATGAGCAGTTCTTC.

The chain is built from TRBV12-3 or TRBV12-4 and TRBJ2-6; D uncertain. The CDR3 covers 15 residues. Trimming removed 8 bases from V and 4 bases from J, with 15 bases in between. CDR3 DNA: TGTGCCAGCCGTAATACCTTGGAAGGGGCCAACGTCCTGACTTTC. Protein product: CASRNTLEGANVLTF.

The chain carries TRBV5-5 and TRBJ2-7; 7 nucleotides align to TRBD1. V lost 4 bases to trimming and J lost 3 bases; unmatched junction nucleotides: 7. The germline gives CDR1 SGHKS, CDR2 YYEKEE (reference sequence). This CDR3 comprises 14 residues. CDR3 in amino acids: CASSLQGVDYEQYF. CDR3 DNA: TGTGCCAGCAGCCTCCAGGGGGTGGACTACGAGCAGTACTTC.

CDR3 coding DNA: TGTGCCAGCAGTGACCTTCCTAGCGGGGCTTCCGGGGATGAGCAGTTCTTC. Translated, it gives CASSDLPSGASGDEQFF. The chain joins TRBV6-4 to TRBJ2-1; 9 nucleotides match TRBD2. Germline CDR1 reads MRHNA; CDR2 reads SNTAGT. The CDR3 extends over 17 amino acids. Trimming at V came to 2 bases and at J to 8 bases, leaving 13 bases not matched to a gene.

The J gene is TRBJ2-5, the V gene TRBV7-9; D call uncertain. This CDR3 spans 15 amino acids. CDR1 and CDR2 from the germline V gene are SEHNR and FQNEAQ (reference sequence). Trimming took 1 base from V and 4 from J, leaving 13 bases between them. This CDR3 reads CASSLGRVLGETQYF. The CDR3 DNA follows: TGTGCCAGCAGCTTAGGAAGGGTGCTGGGAGAGACCCAGTACTTC.

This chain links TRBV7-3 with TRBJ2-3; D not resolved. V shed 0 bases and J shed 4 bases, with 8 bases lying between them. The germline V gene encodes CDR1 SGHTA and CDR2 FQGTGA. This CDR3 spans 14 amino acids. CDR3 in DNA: TGTGCCAGCAGCTTAACTACGGCAGCAGATACGCAGTATTTT. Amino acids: CASSLTTAADTQYF.

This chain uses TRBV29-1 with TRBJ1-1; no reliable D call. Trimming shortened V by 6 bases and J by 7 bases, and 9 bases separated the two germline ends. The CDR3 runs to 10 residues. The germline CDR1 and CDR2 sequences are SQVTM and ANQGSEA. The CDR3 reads CSVLHSEAFF. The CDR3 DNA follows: TGCAGCGTCCTCCACAGTGAAGCTTTCTTT. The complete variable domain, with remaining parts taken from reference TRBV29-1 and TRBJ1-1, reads SAVISQKPSRDICQRGTSLTIQCQVDSQVTMMFWYRQQPGQSLTLIATANQGSEATYESGFVIDKFPISRPNLTFSTLTVSNMSPEDSSIYLCSVLHSEAFFGQGTRLTVV.

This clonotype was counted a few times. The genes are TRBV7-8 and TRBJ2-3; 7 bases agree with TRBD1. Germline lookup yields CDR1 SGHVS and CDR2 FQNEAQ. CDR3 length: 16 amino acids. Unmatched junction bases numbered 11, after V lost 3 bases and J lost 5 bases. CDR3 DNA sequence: TGTGCCAGCAGCTTCGTCTTAACAGGGGATGGAGATACGCAGTATTTT. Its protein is CASSFVLTGDGDTQYF.

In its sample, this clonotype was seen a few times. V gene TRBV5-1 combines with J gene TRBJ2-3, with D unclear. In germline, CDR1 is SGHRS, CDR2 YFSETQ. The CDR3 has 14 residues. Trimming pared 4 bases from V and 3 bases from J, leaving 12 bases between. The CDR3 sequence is CASSPTLGTDTQYF. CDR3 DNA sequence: TGCGCCAGCAGCCCCACCCTAGGAACAGATACGCAGTATTTT.

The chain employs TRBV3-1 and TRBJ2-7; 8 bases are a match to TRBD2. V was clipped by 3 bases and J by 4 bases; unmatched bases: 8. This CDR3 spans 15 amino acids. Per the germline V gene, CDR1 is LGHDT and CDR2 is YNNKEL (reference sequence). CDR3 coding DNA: TGTGCCAGCAGCCACGGAGGGGGACTAGGGTACGAGCAGTACTTC. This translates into CASSHGGGLGYEQYF.

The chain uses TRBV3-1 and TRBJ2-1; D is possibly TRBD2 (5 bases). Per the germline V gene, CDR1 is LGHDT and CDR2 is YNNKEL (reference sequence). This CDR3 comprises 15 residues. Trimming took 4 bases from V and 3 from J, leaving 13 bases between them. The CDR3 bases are TGTGCCAGCAGCCGGGAGACTATACGCTACAATGAGCAGTTCTTC. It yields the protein CASSRETIRYNEQFF.

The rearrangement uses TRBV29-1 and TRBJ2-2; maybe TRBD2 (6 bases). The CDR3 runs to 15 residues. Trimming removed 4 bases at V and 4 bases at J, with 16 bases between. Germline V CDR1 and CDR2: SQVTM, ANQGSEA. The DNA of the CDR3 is TGCAGCGTTGCCGACGTGGAGGGGCTCACCGGGGAGCTGTTTTTT. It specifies CSVADVEGLTGELFF.

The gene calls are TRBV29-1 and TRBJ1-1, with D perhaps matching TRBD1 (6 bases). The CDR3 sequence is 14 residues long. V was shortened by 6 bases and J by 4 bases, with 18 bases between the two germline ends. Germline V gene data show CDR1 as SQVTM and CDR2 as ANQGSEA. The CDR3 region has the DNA TGCAGCGTCAACTCCGGGACACTGGTCACTGAAGCTTTCTTT. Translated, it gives CSVNSGTLVTEAFF.

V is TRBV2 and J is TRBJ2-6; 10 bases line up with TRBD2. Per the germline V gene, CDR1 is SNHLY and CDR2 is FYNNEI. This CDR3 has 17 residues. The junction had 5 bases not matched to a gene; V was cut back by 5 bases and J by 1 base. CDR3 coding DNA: TGTGCCAGCAGTTCAACTAGCGGGATTTCTGGGGCCAACGTCCTGACTTTC. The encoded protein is CASSSTSGISGANVLTF.

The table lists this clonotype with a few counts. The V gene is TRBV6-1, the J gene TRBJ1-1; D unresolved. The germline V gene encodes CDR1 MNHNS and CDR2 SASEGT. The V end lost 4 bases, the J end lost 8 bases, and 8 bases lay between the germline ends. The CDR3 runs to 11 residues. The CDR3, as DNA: TGTGCCAGCAGTGGAGGGAGGGAAGCTTTCTTT. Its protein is CASSGGREAFF.